The 7 T cell receptor beta chains below all came from one sample that was sequenced in a study of monozygotic twins with inflammatory bowel disease. Each CDR3 protein gets one entry in TCRdb, which reprocessed the 5' RACE reads and gives no DNA. The clone table shows over 150,000 distinct CDR3 sequences, with the ten largest holding over 2.5%. Material for sequencing was blood. The receptors derive from a human donor with ulcerative colitis or Crohn's disease, or a healthy co-twin of an affected twin (not recorded which).

The chain uses TRBV21-1 and TRBJ2-7. TRBV21-1 constitutes a pseudogene. This CDR3 is 14 amino acids long. CDR3 amino acids: CASSKENLAYEQYF.

The chain is built from TRBV19 and TRBJ2-2; the TCRdb D gene call, TRBD2, has no DNA to confirm it. CDR1 and CDR2 from the germline V gene are LNHDA and SQIVND (reference sequence). The CDR3 is 16 residues long. CDR3 sequence reads: CASSVLSGGNTGELFF.

This rearrangement joins TRBV9 to TRBJ2-2; TCRdb outputs TRBD1, but without DNA this stays unchecked. In germline, CDR1 is SGDLS, CDR2 YYNGEE. The CDR3 sequence is 15 residues long. The CDR3 spells CASSVQGQGTGELFF.

The genes are TRBV6-4 and TRBJ2-3; TCRdb names TRBD1, which stays unverified in the absence of DNA. The CDR3 is 14 amino acids. Per germline, CDR1 MRHNA and CDR2 SNTAGT. The CDR3: CASRKDRAADTQYF.

V is TRBV18 and J is TRBJ2-1; the D call from TCRdb, TRBD1, cannot be confirmed without DNA. Germline V gene data show CDR1 as KGHSH and CDR2 as LQKENI. The CDR3 is 15 amino acids. The CDR3 sequence: CASSPGQGILNEQFF.

The rearrangement joins TRBV5-6 to TRBJ1-6; TCRdb picks TRBD1, but there is no DNA to check that call. This CDR3 contains 19 residues. Germline V CDR1 and CDR2: SGHDT, YYEEEE. The CDR3 loop is CASSRFGHGRGASNSPLHF.

This CDR3 is CASSHTGTSVQETQYF. This chain links TRBV4-2 with TRBJ2-5; TCRdb names TRBD2, which stays unverified in the absence of DNA. Looked up from germline, CDR1 is LGHNA and CDR2 is YNFKEQ. The CDR3 covers 16 residues.